This T cell receptor (beta chain) was captured in a study of blood T cells in healthy people across ages. General observations from the study: Age advanced and TCR beta diversity per million T cells fell, roughly linearly. The donors' CMV status was not determined, possibly confounding changes in expanded clonotypes.

The second PCR ran 7 to 11 cycles with a sample-barcoded 5' primer and J-beta primers. The authors tagged each cDNA molecule using a template-switch adaptor with 12 random nucleotides. TCRdb processed the 5' RACE reads anew with MiXCR; each CDR3 protein has one entry. The sample has 650,000 to 700,000 distinct CDR3 sequences; roughly 32% are singletons. In its sample, this clonotype was seen many times. Antigen unknown. RNA extraction gave at least 5 micrograms of total RNA per sample. The CDR3 spans 14 residues. V was clipped by 6 bases and J by 2 bases, with 13 bases between them. Germline-derived CDR1 and CDR2 are SNHLY and FYNNEI.

J is TRBJ2-5 and V is TRBV2; D is tentatively TRBD1 or TRBD2 (5 bases each). The specimen sequenced was blood. The origin of this receptor is a woman older than 75 in good health. Written as DNA, the CDR3 is TGTGCCAGCAGGACCGGGACCCAACAAGAGACCCAGTACTTC. This sequence encodes CASRTGTQQETQYF.